This entry lists 15 T cell receptor beta chains sequenced from one sample in a study of shared clonotypes between healthy human individuals. Method: immunoSEQ multiplex PCR; TCRdb's copy keeps in-frame clones and lacks some. The repertoire has millions of clones, just over 90% of them found once; the top ten carry 0.11% to 0.15%. Source material: naive CD4+ T cells sorted from blood. Subset meaning: CD45RA+ positively selected. These receptors were taken from a man younger than 30 in good health.

This clone was seen just once. Different DNA sequences within this sample yield the same CDR3. V and J are TRBV5-1 and TRBJ2-2; the match to TRBD1 covers 10 bases. V shed 5 bases and J 6 bases; nucleotides not matched to a gene: 1. CDR1 SGHRS and CDR2 YFSETQ come from the germline V gene. CDR3 length: 13 residues. This CDR3 reads CASRTGGPGELFF. The DNA of the CDR3 is TGCGCCAGCAGGACAGGGGGCCCCGGGGAGCTGTTTTTT. The full variable domain, with the rest looked up from reference TRBV5-1 and TRBJ2-2, is KAGVTQTPRYLIKTRGQQVTLSCSPISGHRSVSWYQQTPGQGLQFLFEYFSETQRNKGNFPGRFSGRQFSNSRSEMNVSTLELGDSALYLCASRTGGPGELFFGEGSRLTVL.

This clone is a singleton in its sample. Mismatch with germline at one junction end may stem from a read error. This rearrangement joins TRBV6-1 to TRBJ1-2; 9 bases line up with TRBD1. Germline V gives CDR1 MNHNS, CDR2 SASEGT. The CDR3 totals 19 residues. CDR3 amino acids: CASSEWSGTGRKRDYGYTF. The CDR3 coding sequence is TGTGCCAGCAGTGAATGGTCCGGGACAGGGAGGAAACGTGACTACGGCTACACCTTC.

In its sample, this clone was seen a few times. The chain joins TRBV5-1 to TRBJ2-2; D is possibly TRBD1 (6 bases). The CDR3 runs 15 residues. V lost 4 bases, J lost 0 bases, and 10 bases lay in between. Germline values: CDR1 SGHRS, CDR2 YFSETQ. The CDR3 protein is CASSPDSPNTGELFF. CDR3 DNA: TGCGCCAGCAGCCCGGACAGCCCGAACACCGGGGAGCTGTTTTTT.

V gene TRBV6-1 combines with J gene TRBJ2-2; 7 bases fit TRBD2. Germline V gene data show CDR1 as MNHNS and CDR2 as SASEGT. There are 14 residues in the CDR3. CDR3 loop: CAAASGLNTGELFF. In nucleotides, the CDR3 is TGTGCTGCCGCTAGCGGTCTGAACACCGGGGAGCTGTTTTTT.

This chain links TRBV5-4 with TRBJ1-1; the D is unclear. Germline assignment: CDR1 SGHNT and CDR2 YYREEE (reference sequence). The ends were cut back, 3 bases at V and 10 bases at J, with 13 bases in the middle. The CDR3 has 12 residues. This chain's CDR3 is CASSSGQRGAFF. Here the CDR3 DNA reads TGTGCCAGCAGCTCCGGGCAACGGGGAGCTTTCTTT.

The CDR3 is CAWSKRRTASHATIYF. The CDR3, as DNA: TGTGCCTGGAGTAAACGACGGACAGCCTCTCACGCCACCATATATTTT. The rearrangement joins TRBV30 to TRBJ1-3; D is possibly TRBD1 (6 bases). The CDR3 contains 16 residues. Germline CDR1 is GTSNPN and CDR2 is SVGIG (reference sequence). Trimming removed 2 bases from V and 9 bases from J, with 23 bases in between.

Note on this clone: Within the sample, other DNA sequences also encode this same CDR3. The chain couples TRBV5-4 to TRBJ2-7; a possible D gene is TRBD2 (5 bases). V dropped 0 bases and J dropped 2 bases, with 6 bases sitting between them. Germline-derived CDR1 and CDR2 are SGHNT and YYREEE (reference sequence). The CDR3 has 13 residues. The CDR3 DNA is TGTGCCAGCAGCTTGGGGCGGGCCTACGAGCAGTACTTC. This sequence encodes CASSLGRAYEQYF.

As concerns this clone: The sample holds other DNA sequences that translate to the same CDR3. The chain carries TRBV19 and TRBJ2-3; D is unclear. Trimming stripped 6 bases from V and 3 bases from J, with 7 bases between. The CDR3 spans 12 residues. Germline V gives CDR1 LNHDA, CDR2 SQIVND (reference sequence). For the CDR3, the DNA is TGTGCCAGTAGCCTGGGGACAGATACGCAGTATTTT. This translates into CASSLGTDTQYF. The whole variable domain, filled in from reference TRBV19 and TRBJ2-3, reads DGGITQSPKYLFRKEGQNVTLSCEQNLNHDAMYWYRQDPGQGLRLIYYSQIVNDFQKGDIAEGYSVSREKKESFPLTVTSAQKNPTAFYLCASSLGTDTQYFGPGTRLTVL.

The chain recombines TRBV11-2 with TRBJ2-7; TRBD1 might be the D (6 bases). Germline V gene data show CDR1 as SGHAT and CDR2 as FQNNGV. The germline V and J ends were trimmed by 2 bases and 3 bases, with 14 bases remaining between them. The CDR3 spans 15 residues. CDR3 loop: CASSLTRSGVYEQYF. CDR3 bases: TGTGCCAGCAGCTTAACACGGTCAGGGGTCTACGAGCAGTACTTC.

The chain is built from TRBV6-1 and TRBJ2-7; D possibly uses TRBD1 or TRBD2 (5 bases each). Germline-derived CDR1 and CDR2 are MNHNS and SASEGT. This CDR3 region has 14 residues. Trimming shortened V by 5 bases and J by 0 bases, and 11 bases separated the two germline ends. The CDR3, as DNA: TGTGCCAGCAGTACGGGACCGAGCTCCTACGAGCAGTACTTC. It specifies CASSTGPSSYEQYF.

The chain recombines TRBV15 with TRBJ1-1, with D hard to call. The CDR3 runs to 14 residues. From germline, CDR1 is LNHNV and CDR2 YYDKDF (reference sequence). Trimming cost V 4 bases and J 4 bases, with 13 bases left between them. The CDR3 DNA follows: TGTGCCACCAGCATTAATCTACTAGGCACTGAAGCTTTCTTT. This encodes CATSINLLGTEAFF.

The chain recombines TRBV10-2 with TRBJ2-1; no reliable D call. Trimming stripped 6 bases from V and 7 bases from J, with 13 bases between. Germline CDR1 is WSHSY and CDR2 is SAAADI. The CDR3 runs to 13 residues. The CDR3 protein is CASSEPHWNEQFF. The CDR3 coding sequence is TGCGCCAGCAGCGAGCCCCATTGGAATGAGCAGTTCTTC.

This sequence joins TRBV15 and TRBJ2-1, with a weak D call TRBD2 (6 bases). Deletions cut 0 bases from V and 9 bases from J, with 9 bases between. This CDR3 contains 13 residues. The germline gives CDR1 LNHNV, CDR2 YYDKDF (reference sequence). Written as DNA, the CDR3 is TGTGCCACCAGCAGAGAGGTGGGGGGTGAGCAGTTCTTC. It translates to CATSREVGGEQFF.

Comments on this clone: This sample also contains other DNA sequences that code for the same CDR3. V is TRBV27 and J is TRBJ1-1; D ambiguous. Germline loops: CDR1 MNHEY, CDR2 SMNVEV (reference sequence). This CDR3 is built from 13 residues. V was pared by 1 base and J by 3 bases, with 6 bases between. The CDR3 DNA reads as TGTGCCAGCAGTTTATTGGGGTACACTGAAGCTTTCTTT. Translation: CASSLLGYTEAFF.

This clone was found a few times. The chain couples TRBV19 to TRBJ1-4; D perhaps matches TRBD1 (5 bases). The CDR3 length is 15 residues. Germline CDR1 and CDR2: LNHDA and SQIVND (reference sequence). V was clipped by 4 bases and J by 8 bases, with 17 bases between them. CDR3 sequence reads: CASSTAGTGGEKLFF. The CDR3 DNA is TGTGCCAGTAGTACAGCCGGGACGGGAGGGGAAAAACTGTTTTTT.